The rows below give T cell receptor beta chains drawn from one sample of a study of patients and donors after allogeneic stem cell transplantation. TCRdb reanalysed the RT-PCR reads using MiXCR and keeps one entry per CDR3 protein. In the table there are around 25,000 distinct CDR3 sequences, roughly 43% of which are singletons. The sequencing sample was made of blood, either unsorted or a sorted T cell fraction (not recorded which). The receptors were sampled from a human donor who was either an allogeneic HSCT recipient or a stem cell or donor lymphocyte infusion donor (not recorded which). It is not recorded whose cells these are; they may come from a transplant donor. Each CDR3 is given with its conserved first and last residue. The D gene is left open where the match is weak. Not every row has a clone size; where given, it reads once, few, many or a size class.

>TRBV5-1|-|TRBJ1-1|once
TGCGCCAGCAGCTTAGCAGGGAGGGGCGCTGAAGCTTTCTTT
CASSLAGRGAEAFF
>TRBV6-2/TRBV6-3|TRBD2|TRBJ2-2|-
TGTGCCAGCACCCGGACTAGCATAAACACCGGGGAGCTGTTTTTT
CASTRTSINTGELFF
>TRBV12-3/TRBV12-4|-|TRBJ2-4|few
TGTGCCAGCAGTCCAGAAAACATTCAGTACTTC
CASSPENIQYF
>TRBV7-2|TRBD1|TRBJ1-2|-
TGTGCCAGCAGCTTCGGACAGGGGGCAGTCTATGGCTACACCTTC
CASSFGQGAVYGYTF
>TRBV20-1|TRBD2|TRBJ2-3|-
TGCAGTGCTAGAGCAGCGGGAGGTCGGAGCACAGATACGCAGTATTTT
CSARAAGGRSTDTQYF
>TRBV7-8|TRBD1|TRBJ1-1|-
TGTGCCAGCAGCTTAGCAAGGGAGGGGGCGATCCCTGAAGCTTTCTTT
CASSLAREGAIPEAFF
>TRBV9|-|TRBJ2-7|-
TGTGCCAGCAGCGTAGTCTCAGGGCTGGGCGAGCAGTACTTC
CASSVVSGLGEQYF
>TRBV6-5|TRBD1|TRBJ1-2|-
TGTGCCAGCAGGAAGGGGGCAAGCTATGGCTACACCTTC
CASRKGASYGYTF
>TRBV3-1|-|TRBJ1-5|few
TGTGCCAGCAGCCAAGATCGCCGACAGCCCCAGCATTTT
CASSQDRRQPQHF
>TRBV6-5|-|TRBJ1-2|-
TGTGCCAGCAGTTACTCGGGCGGGGGCTACACCTTC
CASSYSGGGYTF
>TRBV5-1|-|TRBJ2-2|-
TGCGCCAGCAGCCACGGGACCGGGGTTGAGGCCGGGGAGCTGTTTTTT
CASSHGTGVEAGELFF
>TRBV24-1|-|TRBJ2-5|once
TGTGCCACCAGTGAGCCCCGGGACCGTCGGGGGGAGACCCAGTACTTC
CATSEPRDRRGETQYF
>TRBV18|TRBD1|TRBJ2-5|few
TGTGCCAGCTCACCCGACAGGGATGGGACCCAGTACTTC
CASSPDRDGTQYF
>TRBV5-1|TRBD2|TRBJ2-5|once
TGCGCCAGCAGCCCCGGTGGACTAGCGGCTCAAGAGACCCAGTACTTC
CASSPGGLAAQETQYF
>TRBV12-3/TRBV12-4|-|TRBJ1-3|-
TGTGCCAGCAGTTTAAGCTCTGGAAACACCATATATTTT
CASSLSSGNTIYF
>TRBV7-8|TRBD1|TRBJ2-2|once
TGTGCCAGCAGCTTCGCTGGGCAGGGGGCCGGGGAGCTGTTTTTT
CASSFAGQGAGELFF
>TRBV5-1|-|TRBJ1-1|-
TGCGCCAGCAGCTTGGGACAGACCCTGGACACTGAAGCTTTCTTT
CASSLGQTLDTEAFF
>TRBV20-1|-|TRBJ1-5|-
TGCAGTGCTAGAGATCCGCGGGACTCTAAATATCAGCCCCAGCATTTT
CSARDPRDSKYQPQHF
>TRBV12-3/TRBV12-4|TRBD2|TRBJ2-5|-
TGTGCCAGCAGTTTAAAAGCGGGAGGACCAAGATCTGCCCAGTACTTC
CASSLKAGGPRSAQYF
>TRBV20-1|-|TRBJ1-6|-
TGCAGTGCTAGGTACCAGGCCCAAAATTCACCCCTCCACTTT
CSARYQAQNSPLHF
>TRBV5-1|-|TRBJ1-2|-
TGCGCCAGCAGCTTCGACAGCCCAGCTAACTATGGCTACACCTTC
CASSFDSPANYGYTF
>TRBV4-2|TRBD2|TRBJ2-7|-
TGTGCCAGCAGCCTTTCTAGCGGGGGAACCTACGAGCAGTACTTC
CASSLSSGGTYEQYF
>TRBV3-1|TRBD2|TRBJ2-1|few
TGTGCCAGCAGCCGGTCGGGACTAGCGGCTCAGAGCTCCTACAATGAGCAGTTCTTC
CASSRSGLAAQSSYNEQFF
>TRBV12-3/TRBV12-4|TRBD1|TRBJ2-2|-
TGTGCCGGCAGTTTACAACAGGGGACCGGGGAGCTGTTTTTT
CAGSLQQGTGELFF
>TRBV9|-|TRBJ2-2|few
TGTGCCAGCAGCGTTCGGGGTTCTTGGGCGAACACCGGGGAGCTGTTTTTT
CASSVRGSWANTGELFF
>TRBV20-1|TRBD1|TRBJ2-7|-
TGCAGTGCTTCGAGTCGTAATCAGGGGGAATACGAGCAGTACTTC
CSASSRNQGEYEQYF
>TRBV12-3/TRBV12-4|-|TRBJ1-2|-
TGTGCCAGCAGTTTTGGGGGAGGTGGTGGCTACACCTTC
CASSFGGGGGYTF
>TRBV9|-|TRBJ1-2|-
TGTGCCAGCAGCGTGGGGCCCCAGGGGAGAAGCTACACCTTC
CASSVGPQGRSYTF
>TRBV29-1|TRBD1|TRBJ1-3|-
TGCAGCGTTGACCAACCGGGACAGGGGGCTGGAAACACCATATATTTT
CSVDQPGQGAGNTIYF
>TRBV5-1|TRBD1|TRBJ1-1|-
TGCGCCAGCAGCTTGGCCAGGGGGCTCACTGAAGCTTTCTTT
CASSLARGLTEAFF
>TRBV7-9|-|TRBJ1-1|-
TGTGCCAGCAGCTTAGGTCGGGGTCCGATGAACACTGAAGCTTTCTTT
CASSLGRGPMNTEAFF
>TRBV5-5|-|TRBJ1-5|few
TGTGCCAGCAGCTTGGATCGGGGGGGCCCAGGGCCCCAGCATTTT
CASSLDRGGPGPQHF
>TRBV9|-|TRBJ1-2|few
TGTGCCAGCAGCGGATTTCGGAGAGGCGTCAACTATGGCTACACCTTC
CASSGFRRGVNYGYTF
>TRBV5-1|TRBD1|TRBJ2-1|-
TGCGCCAGCAGCTCGGCCGGGACAGAATACAATGAGCAGTTCTTC
CASSSAGTEYNEQFF